Listed here is a single T cell receptor (beta chain). Its antigen is currently unknown. This specimen belongs to a study of cytomegalovirus exposure and HLA in healthy donors. Whole-study findings and limits: Presence/absence analyses assumed roughly uniform sequencing depth across donors.

Primers: 60 Vbeta forward and 13 Jbeta reverse. TCRdb's table, derived via immunoSEQ multiplex PCR, lists solely in-frame clones and lacks some. The data contain about 160,000 clones, around nine tenths of them singletons. Sequencing used PBMCs. The TCR was taken from a young woman in good health and CMV-seronegative.

CDR3 bases: TGTGCCAGCAGCCGATCGACTAGCGGGGGGGCCTTATACGAGCAGTACTTC. Protein product: CASSRSTSGGALYEQYF. The rearrangement joins TRBV7-9 to TRBJ2-7; 14 bases fit TRBD2. CDR1 and CDR2 (germline): SEHNR, FQNEAQ (reference sequence). V lost 5 bases, J lost 4 bases, and 10 bases stayed unmatched. The CDR3 length is 17 residues.